This is a list of T cell receptor beta chains from one sample in a study of vaccination and CD4 T cells after COVID-19. No antigen has been identified for these receptors. TCRdb re-called the PCR reads through MiXCR, storing one row per CDR3 protein. The sample lists thousands of distinct CDR3 sequences; around 43% were seen once. The sequenced material came from CD4+ T cells from blood, cultured in vitro. These receptors came from a human donor in good health. CDR3s include the opening cysteine and the closing phenylalanine or tryptophan. A D gene is named only where the DNA matches it firmly. Rows may omit the clone size; those that give it use once, few, many or a size class.

D gene: .; J gene: TRBJ1-6; V gene: TRBV7-3; clone size: few; CDR3 DNA: TGTGCCAGCAGCTTACGGGGGGGCGATTCACCCCTCCACTTT; CDR3 protein: CASSLRGGDSPLHF
D gene: .; J gene: TRBJ1-5; V gene: TRBV2; clone size: once; CDR3 DNA: TGTGCCAGCAATTTAGACGGCTATAGCAATCAGCCCCAGCATTTT; CDR3 protein: CASNLDGYSNQPQHF
D gene: .; J gene: TRBJ2-5; V gene: TRBV6-1; clone size: .; CDR3 DNA: TGTGCCAGCAGGGAACGGGACTACCAAGAGACCCAGTACTTC; CDR3 protein: CASRERDYQETQYF
D gene: TRBD1; J gene: TRBJ2-7; V gene: TRBV20-1; clone size: .; CDR3 DNA: TGCAGTGCTAGATCTACAGGGGACCGAGGGGGCGAGCAGTACTTC; CDR3 protein: CSARSTGDRGGEQYF
D gene: .; J gene: TRBJ2-2; V gene: TRBV6-4; clone size: few; CDR3 DNA: TGTGCCAGCAGTGACAGGGACACCGGGGAGCTGTTTTTT; CDR3 protein: CASSDRDTGELFF
D gene: TRBD2; J gene: TRBJ2-1; V gene: TRBV4-2; clone size: .; CDR3 DNA: TGTGCCAGCAGCCAAGGCGTCGGCGGGGGAGCGAGTGAGCAGTTCTTC; CDR3 protein: CASSQGVGGGASEQFF
D gene: .; J gene: TRBJ1-1; V gene: TRBV7-9; clone size: few; CDR3 DNA: TGTGCCAGCAGCTTAGGGACAGCGAACACTGAAGCTTTCTTT; CDR3 protein: CASSLGTANTEAFF
D gene: TRBD2; J gene: TRBJ2-3; V gene: TRBV7-9; clone size: .; CDR3 DNA: TGTGCCAGCAGCTTAGAAGAGGGACTAAGGTATTTT; CDR3 protein: CASSLEEGLRYF
D gene: .; J gene: TRBJ1-5; V gene: TRBV4-2; clone size: .; CDR3 DNA: TGTGCCAGCAGCCAAGATCGGGGACAGCCCCAGCATTTT; CDR3 protein: CASSQDRGQPQHF
D gene: TRBD1; J gene: TRBJ1-2; V gene: TRBV6-1; clone size: .; CDR3 DNA: TGTGCCAGCAGTGAGACAGGGAGCTATGGCTACACCTTC; CDR3 protein: CASSETGSYGYTF
D gene: .; J gene: TRBJ2-7; V gene: TRBV7-2; clone size: .; CDR3 DNA: TGTGCCAGCACCCAGCCGTTGGGGTCTGGCTCCTACGAGCAGTACTTC; CDR3 protein: CASTQPLGSGSYEQYF
D gene: .; J gene: TRBJ1-1; V gene: TRBV6-5; clone size: few; CDR3 DNA: TGTGCCAGCAGTTACTTCATGGTGAACACTGAAGCTTTCTTT; CDR3 protein: CASSYFMVNTEAFF
D gene: .; J gene: TRBJ1-5; V gene: TRBV12-3/TRBV12-4; clone size: .; CDR3 DNA: TGTGCCAGCACCTCCGGCGAGTATCAGCCCCAGCATTTT; CDR3 protein: CASTSGEYQPQHF
D gene: .; J gene: TRBJ2-7; V gene: TRBV6-1; clone size: .; CDR3 DNA: TGTGCCAGCAGCCCATACGGGGCGAGAAACGAGCAGTACTTC; CDR3 protein: CASSPYGARNEQYF
D gene: .; J gene: TRBJ1-1; V gene: TRBV19; clone size: once; CDR3 DNA: TGTGCCAGTAGGAGCGGTCTGGATGAAGCTTTCTTT; CDR3 protein: CASRSGLDEAFF
D gene: .; J gene: TRBJ2-1; V gene: TRBV10-1; clone size: few; CDR3 DNA: TGCGCCAGCAGCCCGGCCCCGGGAGCCTACAATGAGCAGTTCTTC; CDR3 protein: CASSPAPGAYNEQFF
D gene: TRBD1; J gene: TRBJ1-5; V gene: TRBV7-9; clone size: few; CDR3 DNA: TGTGCCAGCGGCCAACAGGGGGGCAATCAGCCCCAGCATTTT; CDR3 protein: CASGQQGGNQPQHF
D gene: TRBD1; J gene: TRBJ1-5; V gene: TRBV6-1; clone size: few; CDR3 DNA: TGTGCCAGCAGTGATTACCGTGGGACAGGGGGGATCTACGTTCAGCCCCAGCATTTT; CDR3 protein: CASSDYRGTGGIYVQPQHF
D gene: .; J gene: TRBJ2-5; V gene: TRBV20-1; clone size: few; CDR3 DNA: TGCAGTGCCGACCCCCGGATTTTACAAGAGACCCAGTACTTC; CDR3 protein: CSADPRILQETQYF
D gene: TRBD1; J gene: TRBJ2-1; V gene: TRBV6-5; clone size: .; CDR3 DNA: TGTGCCAGCAGTTACCCGCCGACAGGGACAGGTGGCAATGAGCAGTTCTTC; CDR3 protein: CASSYPPTGTGGNEQFF
D gene: .; J gene: TRBJ1-5; V gene: TRBV7-6; clone size: .; CDR3 DNA: TGTGCCAGCAGCTTAGATCCTACTAGACAGCCCCAGCATTTT; CDR3 protein: CASSLDPTRQPQHF
D gene: .; J gene: TRBJ1-6; V gene: TRBV11-2; clone size: once; CDR3 DNA: TGTGCCAGCAGCTTAAGGGGTTCACCCCTCCACTTT; CDR3 protein: CASSLRGSPLHF
D gene: .; J gene: TRBJ2-1; V gene: TRBV6-1; clone size: .; CDR3 DNA: TGTGCCAGCAGTCCTCAGGGGAATGAGCAGTTCTTC; CDR3 protein: CASSPQGNEQFF
D gene: .; J gene: TRBJ2-7; V gene: TRBV20-1; clone size: .; CDR3 DNA: TGCAGTGCTAGGGACCGGGGGGCCAGCGTCTACGAGCAGTACTTC; CDR3 protein: CSARDRGASVYEQYF
D gene: TRBD1; J gene: TRBJ2-2; V gene: TRBV2; clone size: once; CDR3 DNA: TGTGCCACCTCGGACAGGCCCACGAACACCGGGGAGCTGTTTTTT; CDR3 protein: CATSDRPTNTGELFF
D gene: TRBD1; J gene: TRBJ1-1; V gene: TRBV7-9; clone size: .; CDR3 DNA: TGTGCCAGCAGCTACCACAGGGGAGTGCACACTGAAGCTTTCTTT; CDR3 protein: CASSYHRGVHTEAFF
D gene: .; J gene: TRBJ1-2; V gene: TRBV19; clone size: few; CDR3 DNA: TGTGCCAGTAGTACCCCGGGTAACCTCTATGGCTACACCTTC; CDR3 protein: CASSTPGNLYGYTF
D gene: TRBD1; J gene: TRBJ1-2; V gene: TRBV7-8; clone size: .; CDR3 DNA: TGTGCCAGCAGCTTGGACAGGGGGGCCCCTTATGGCTACACCTTC; CDR3 protein: CASSLDRGAPYGYTF
D gene: .; J gene: TRBJ1-3; V gene: TRBV20-1; clone size: .; CDR3 DNA: TGCAGTACGCACCTTTCGTCTGGAAACACCATATATTTT; CDR3 protein: CSTHLSSGNTIYF
D gene: .; J gene: TRBJ1-5; V gene: TRBV6-2/TRBV6-3; clone size: .; CDR3 DNA: TGTGCCAGCAAGAAGGGTATCAATAGCAATCAGCCCCAGCATTTT; CDR3 protein: CASKKGINSNQPQHF
D gene: .; J gene: TRBJ2-5; V gene: TRBV10-3; clone size: few; CDR3 DNA: TGTGCCATCAGTGACTCCGCGGAGACCCAGTACTTC; CDR3 protein: CAISDSAETQYF
D gene: TRBD1; J gene: TRBJ1-6; V gene: TRBV6-5; clone size: .; CDR3 DNA: TGTGCCAGCAGTTACGCCGGGACAGCAAATTCACCCCTCCACTTT; CDR3 protein: CASSYAGTANSPLHF
D gene: .; J gene: TRBJ1-6; V gene: TRBV5-1; clone size: .; CDR3 DNA: TGCGCCAGCAGCTTGATCGGGGGCGATAATTCACCCCTCCACTTT; CDR3 protein: CASSLIGGDNSPLHF
D gene: .; J gene: TRBJ2-5; V gene: TRBV7-9; clone size: few; CDR3 DNA: TGTGCCAGCAGCTTCGGCACTGGGACGGATAAAGAGACCCAGTACTTC; CDR3 protein: CASSFGTGTDKETQYF
D gene: .; J gene: TRBJ2-6; V gene: TRBV29-1; clone size: .; CDR3 DNA: TGCAGCGCTAGCTCTGGGGCCAACGTCCTGACTTTC; CDR3 protein: CSASSGANVLTF
D gene: .; J gene: TRBJ2-2; V gene: TRBV6-5; clone size: .; CDR3 DNA: TGTGCCAGCAGTTACCCCGGGACCGGGGAGCTGTTTTTT; CDR3 protein: CASSYPGTGELFF
D gene: .; J gene: TRBJ1-1; V gene: TRBV30; clone size: few; CDR3 DNA: TGTGCCTGGAGTGAGAGGGCTGAAGCTTTCTTT; CDR3 protein: CAWSERAEAFF
D gene: .; J gene: TRBJ1-2; V gene: TRBV7-9; clone size: .; CDR3 DNA: TGTGCCAGCAGCTTACGCGACGACAGTTTTGGCTACACCTTC; CDR3 protein: CASSLRDDSFGYTF
D gene: .; J gene: TRBJ1-2; V gene: TRBV20-1; clone size: few; CDR3 DNA: TGCAGCGTCAAAGGGGACTATGGCTACACCTTC; CDR3 protein: CSVKGDYGYTF
D gene: TRBD1; J gene: TRBJ1-5; V gene: TRBV5-6; clone size: .; CDR3 DNA: TGTGCCAGCAGCAGAAAGACAGGGGCTCAGCCCCAGCATTTT; CDR3 protein: CASSRKTGAQPQHF
D gene: .; J gene: TRBJ2-7; V gene: TRBV7-8; clone size: .; CDR3 DNA: TGTGCCAGCAGCCTACTTACAGGGTACGAGCAGTACTTC; CDR3 protein: CASSLLTGYEQYF
D gene: .; J gene: TRBJ1-5; V gene: TRBV19; clone size: .; CDR3 DNA: TGTGCCACTACCGACAGCCCAAATTGGCCCCAGCATTTT; CDR3 protein: CATTDSPNWPQHF
D gene: .; J gene: TRBJ1-1; V gene: TRBV2; clone size: .; CDR3 DNA: TGTGCCAGCAGTGTCGGGGCTGTCGGGGGAATGAACACTGAAGCTTTCTTT; CDR3 protein: CASSVGAVGGMNTEAFF
D gene: .; J gene: TRBJ1-1; V gene: TRBV20-1; clone size: few; CDR3 DNA: TGCAGTGCTAGTGGCAGGTTGAACACTGAAGCTTTCTTT; CDR3 protein: CSASGRLNTEAFF
D gene: .; J gene: TRBJ2-2; V gene: TRBV11-2; clone size: .; CDR3 DNA: TGTGCCAGCAGCTTAGATGGAGGGGGACTAACCGGGGAGCTGTTTTTT; CDR3 protein: CASSLDGGGLTGELFF
D gene: .; J gene: TRBJ2-7; V gene: TRBV18; clone size: .; CDR3 DNA: TGTGCCAGCTCAAGGGGGGCCTTAACCTACGAGCAGTACTTC; CDR3 protein: CASSRGALTYEQYF
D gene: .; J gene: TRBJ2-7; V gene: TRBV27; clone size: .; CDR3 DNA: TGTGCCAGCAGTCAGTCCGACAAGACCTACGAGCAGTACTTC; CDR3 protein: CASSQSDKTYEQYF
D gene: .; J gene: TRBJ1-5; V gene: TRBV20-1; clone size: .; CDR3 DNA: TGCAGTGCCACCTTTGGACAGAAGAAGCAGCCCCAGCATTTT; CDR3 protein: CSATFGQKKQPQHF
D gene: .; J gene: TRBJ1-1; V gene: TRBV19; clone size: few; CDR3 DNA: TGTGCCAGTAGTCCTGACAGGTGGGGACACACTGAAGCTTTCTTT; CDR3 protein: CASSPDRWGHTEAFF
D gene: .; J gene: TRBJ2-2; V gene: TRBV6-1; clone size: .; CDR3 DNA: TGTGCCAGCAGTGAACAGGCAGGGGACACCGGGGAGCTGTTTTTT; CDR3 protein: CASSEQAGDTGELFF
D gene: .; J gene: TRBJ1-2; V gene: TRBV19; clone size: .; CDR3 DNA: TGTGCCAGTAGCGGCGGGACGGTTAACTATGGCTACACCTTC; CDR3 protein: CASSGGTVNYGYTF
D gene: TRBD1; J gene: TRBJ2-5; V gene: TRBV2; clone size: .; CDR3 DNA: TGTGCCAGCAGTGAAGCGGGACAGGGGAAGACCCAGTACTTC; CDR3 protein: CASSEAGQGKTQYF
D gene: TRBD1; J gene: TRBJ2-7; V gene: TRBV6-1; clone size: .; CDR3 DNA: TGTGCCAGCAAGGACAGGGGGTACGAGCAGTACTTC; CDR3 protein: CASKDRGYEQYF
D gene: .; J gene: TRBJ1-1; V gene: TRBV19; clone size: .; CDR3 DNA: TGTGCCAGTAGTGGATACGGGAAGAACACTGAAGCTTTCTTT; CDR3 protein: CASSGYGKNTEAFF